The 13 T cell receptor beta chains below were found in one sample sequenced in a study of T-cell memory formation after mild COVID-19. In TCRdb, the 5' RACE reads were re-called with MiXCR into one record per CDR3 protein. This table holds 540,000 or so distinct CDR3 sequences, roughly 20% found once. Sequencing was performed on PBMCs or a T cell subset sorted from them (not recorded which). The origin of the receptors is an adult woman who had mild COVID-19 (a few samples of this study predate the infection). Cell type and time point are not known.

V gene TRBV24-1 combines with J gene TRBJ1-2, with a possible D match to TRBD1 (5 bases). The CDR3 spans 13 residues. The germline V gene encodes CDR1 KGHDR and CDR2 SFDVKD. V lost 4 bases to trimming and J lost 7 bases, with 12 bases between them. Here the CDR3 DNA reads TGTGCCACCAGTGACCCAGACAGACTTGGCTACACCTTC. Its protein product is CATSDPDRLGYTF.

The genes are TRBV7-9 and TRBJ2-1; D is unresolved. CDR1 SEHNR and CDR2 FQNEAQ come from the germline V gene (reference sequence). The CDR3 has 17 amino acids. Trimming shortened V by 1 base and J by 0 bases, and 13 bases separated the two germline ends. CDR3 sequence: CASSLELGRSSYNEQFF. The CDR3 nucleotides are TGTGCCAGCAGCTTAGAGTTGGGTCGGAGCTCCTACAATGAGCAGTTCTTC.

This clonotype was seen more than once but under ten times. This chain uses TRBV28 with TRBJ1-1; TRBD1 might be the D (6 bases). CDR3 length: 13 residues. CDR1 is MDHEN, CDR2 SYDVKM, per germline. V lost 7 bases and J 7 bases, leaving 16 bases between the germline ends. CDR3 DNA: TGTGCCAGCACTCCCGGGGGGCTCCTTGAAGCTTTCTTT. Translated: CASTPGGLLEAFF.

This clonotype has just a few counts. This chain's CDR3 is CAISGQGGGYGYTF. Here the CDR3 DNA reads TGTGCCATCAGCGGACAGGGAGGGGGCTATGGCTACACCTTC. The chain has TRBV10-3 and TRBJ1-2, with 8 bases that match TRBD1. The ends lost 6 bases at V and 4 bases at J; junction bases unmatched: 7. The CDR3 totals 14 residues. Germline lookup yields CDR1 ENHRY and CDR2 SYGVKD.

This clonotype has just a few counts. The CDR3 DNA sequence: TGCGCCAGCAGCTTGGGACAGACATACTATGGCTACACCTTC. It is translated as CASSLGQTYYGYTF. J is TRBJ1-2 and V is TRBV5-1; D perhaps matches TRBD1 (5 bases). CDR1 and CDR2 (germline): SGHRS, YFSETQ. Trimming left V 0 bases short and J 3 bases short, with 9 bases between. The CDR3 runs to 14 residues.

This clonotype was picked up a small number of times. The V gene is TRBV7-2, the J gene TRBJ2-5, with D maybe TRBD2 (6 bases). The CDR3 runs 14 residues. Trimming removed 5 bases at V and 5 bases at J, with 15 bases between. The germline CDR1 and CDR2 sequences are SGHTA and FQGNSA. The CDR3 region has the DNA TGTGCCAGCAGCACTCGGAGAGGGAGGGAGACCCAGTACTTC. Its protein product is CASSTRRGRETQYF.

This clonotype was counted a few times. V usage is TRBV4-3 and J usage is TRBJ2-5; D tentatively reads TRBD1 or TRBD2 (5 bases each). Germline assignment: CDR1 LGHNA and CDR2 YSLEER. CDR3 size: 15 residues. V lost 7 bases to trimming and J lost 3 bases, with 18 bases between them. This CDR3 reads CASTDLGVRKETQYF. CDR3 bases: TGCGCCAGCACCGACCTGGGGGTGAGGAAAGAGACCCAGTACTTC.

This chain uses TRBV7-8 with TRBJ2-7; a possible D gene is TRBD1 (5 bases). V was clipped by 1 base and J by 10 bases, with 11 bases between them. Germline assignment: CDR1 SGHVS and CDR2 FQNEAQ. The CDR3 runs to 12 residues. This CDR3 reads CASSLDRSGQYF. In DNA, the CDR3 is TGTGCCAGCAGCTTAGACAGGTCGGGCCAGTACTTC.

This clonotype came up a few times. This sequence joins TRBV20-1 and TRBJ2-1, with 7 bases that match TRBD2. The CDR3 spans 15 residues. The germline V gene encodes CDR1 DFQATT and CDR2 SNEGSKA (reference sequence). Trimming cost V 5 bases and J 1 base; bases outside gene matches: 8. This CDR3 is CSAPRGAGSYNEQFF. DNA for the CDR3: TGCAGTGCTCCCCGGGGAGCGGGGTCCTACAATGAGCAGTTCTTC.

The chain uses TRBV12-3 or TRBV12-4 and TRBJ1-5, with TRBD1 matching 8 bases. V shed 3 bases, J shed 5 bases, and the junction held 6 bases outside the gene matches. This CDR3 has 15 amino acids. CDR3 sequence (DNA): TGTGCCAGCAGTTTTGTAGGCAGGGGGCATCAGCCCCAGCATTTT. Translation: CASSFVGRGHQPQHF.

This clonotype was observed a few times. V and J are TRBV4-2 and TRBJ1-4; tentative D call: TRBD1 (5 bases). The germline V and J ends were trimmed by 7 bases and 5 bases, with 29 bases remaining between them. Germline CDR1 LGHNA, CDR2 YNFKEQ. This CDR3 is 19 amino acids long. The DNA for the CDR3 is TGTGCCAGCACCTTTTCCCCCCTACAGGCCTTTGGTCTAAATGAAAAACTGTTTTTT. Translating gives CASTFSPLQAFGLNEKLFF.

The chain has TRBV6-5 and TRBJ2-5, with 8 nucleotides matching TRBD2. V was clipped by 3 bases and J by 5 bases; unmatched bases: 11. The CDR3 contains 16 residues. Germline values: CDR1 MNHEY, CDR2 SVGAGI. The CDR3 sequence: CASSYGGAGVGETQYF. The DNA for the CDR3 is TGTGCCAGCAGTTATGGAGGAGCGGGAGTGGGGGAGACCCAGTACTTC.

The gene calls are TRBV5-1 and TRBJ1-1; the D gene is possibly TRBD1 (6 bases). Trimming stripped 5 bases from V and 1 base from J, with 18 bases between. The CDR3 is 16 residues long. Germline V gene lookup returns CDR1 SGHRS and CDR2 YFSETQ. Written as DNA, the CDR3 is TGCGCCAGCAGAGACCCAGGGGCCTACCCGAACACTGAAGCTTTCTTT. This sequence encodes CASRDPGAYPNTEAFF.